These 25 T cell receptor beta chains originate from one sample sequenced in a study of cytomegalovirus exposure and HLA in healthy donors. Use of 60 Vbeta and 13 Jbeta primers characterized the PCR. The protocol was immunoSEQ multiplex PCR, while the TCRdb copy is restricted to in-frame clones and leaves out a portion. This sample carries 85,000 to 110,000 clones, approximately 72% of them seen once, and the ten largest clones take roughly 3.5%. Sequencing was carried out using PBMCs. The source is a woman between 50 and 59 years old in good health and CMV-seronegative.

The chain carries TRBV15 and TRBJ1-1; D is unclear. This CDR3 is 15 amino acids long. Germline loops: CDR1 LNHNV, CDR2 YYDKDF (reference sequence). Trimming pared 0 bases from V and 10 bases from J, leaving 18 bases between. The CDR3 DNA reads as TGTGCCACCAGCAGAGAGGGAAGCGGGCCCTCTGCAGCTTTCTTT. This gives the protein CATSREGSGPSAAFF.

This clone has more than one count but fewer than ten. The V and J genes are TRBV6-5 and TRBJ2-7, with a tentative D call TRBD2 (5 bases). V shed 7 bases and J shed 0 bases, with 10 bases lying between them. The CDR3 consists of 13 residues. The germline gives CDR1 MNHEY, CDR2 SVGAGI. The CDR3 bases are TGTGCCAGCATGCGAGGGTTCTCCTACGAGCAGTACTTC. Protein: CASMRGFSYEQYF.

This sequence joins TRBV7-9 and TRBJ2-5; 10 positions agree with TRBD2. CDR1 is SEHNR, CDR2 FQNEAQ, per germline (reference sequence). The CDR3 consists of 15 residues. The ends lost 5 bases at V and 2 bases at J; junction bases unmatched: 5. The CDR3 reads CASSMGLAQQETQYF. Written as DNA, the CDR3 is TGTGCCAGCAGCATGGGACTAGCGCAACAAGAGACCCAGTACTTC.

The V gene is TRBV6-7, the J gene TRBJ2-1, with a possible D match to TRBD2 (5 bases). TRBV6-7 is classed as an ORF, of uncertain function. Trimming took off 4 bases at V and 0 bases at J, with 13 bases between the two ends. CDR3 length: 16 amino acids. The chain's CDR3 is CASSCPTSTSYNEQFF. Here the CDR3 DNA reads TGTGCCAGCAGTTGCCCAACTAGTACCTCCTACAATGAGCAGTTCTTC.

The V call is TRBV19, the J call TRBJ1-5; 7 bases agree with TRBD1. Looked up from germline, CDR1 is LNHDA and CDR2 is SQIVND (reference sequence). The CDR3 has 15 residues. J lost 6 bases, V lost 4 bases, and 9 bases had no gene match. CDR3 coding DNA: TGTGCCAGTAGTACAGGGACAGCTGGAGCTCAGCCCCAGCATTTT. It codes for CASSTGTAGAQPQHF.

This clone was detected a few times. The chain carries TRBV9 and TRBJ2-1, with TRBD2 identical over 11 bases. The length of the CDR3 is 16 residues. The J segment lost 7 bases and the V segment lost 0 bases, leaving 6 bases of the junction unmatched. Germline V gene data show CDR1 as SGDLS and CDR2 as YYNGEE. The CDR3 loop is CASSVGFSSGGNEQFF. DNA for the CDR3: TGTGCCAGCAGCGTAGGGTTCTCTAGCGGGGGGAATGAGCAGTTCTTC.

The CDR3 DNA reads TGTGCCAGCAGCCAATTAGGTGCGGCGACTGCAACTAATGAAAAACTGTTTTTT. Translated, it gives CASSQLGAATATNEKLFF. This chain connects TRBV14 to TRBJ1-4; D is unresolved. This CDR3 region has 18 residues. V was trimmed by 2 bases and J by 0 bases, leaving 16 bases between them. Germline CDR1 and CDR2: SGHDN and FVKESK.

The DNA for the CDR3 is TGCGCCAGCAGCCGGGGACTTCCTGTGAGGACCCAGTACTTC. It yields the protein CASSRGLPVRTQYF. The V and J genes are TRBV4-1 and TRBJ2-5, with D tentatively TRBD2 (6 bases). CDR1 MGHRA and CDR2 YSYEKL come from the germline V gene. V gave up 4 bases and J gave up 7 bases, with 16 bases separating them. This CDR3 spans 14 amino acids.

This chain uses TRBV7-9 with TRBJ2-3, with 10 bases aligning to TRBD1. Trimming removed 1 base from V and 3 bases from J; junction bases left unmatched: 4. The CDR3 has 16 residues. The V gene's germline CDR1 is SEHNR and CDR2 FQNEAQ (reference sequence). This chain's CDR3 is CASSLGTGGRTDTQYF. The CDR3 DNA sequence: TGTGCCAGCAGCTTAGGGACAGGGGGGCGGACAGATACGCAGTATTTT.

The chain joins TRBV28 to TRBJ1-2, with 8 bases matching TRBD1. The CDR3 has 14 amino acids. Losses at the gene ends were 2 bases for V and 7 bases for J; bases not matched to a gene: 6. Germline V gene lookup returns CDR1 MDHEN and CDR2 SYDVKM. The CDR3 sequence: CASSLAGTGVGYTF. CDR3 nucleotide sequence: TGTGCCAGCAGTTTAGCCGGGACAGGAGTTGGCTACACCTTC.

The chain uses TRBV5-4 and TRBJ2-1; 8 bases agree with TRBD2. The V segment lost 0 bases and the J segment 8 bases; nucleotides outside the gene matches: 7. The CDR3 contains 15 residues. From germline, CDR1 is SGHNT and CDR2 YYREEE (reference sequence). CDR3 protein: CASSLAGAGGHEQFF. In nucleotides, the CDR3 is TGTGCCAGCAGCTTGGCAGGGGCGGGAGGACATGAGCAGTTCTTC.

This chain connects TRBV6-1 to TRBJ2-7, with a weak D call TRBD1 (6 bases). The CDR3 length is 13 residues. Germline CDR1 is MNHNS and CDR2 is SASEGT. V lost 7 bases and J lost 2, with 12 bases in between. The CDR3 spells CASKWDTPYEQYF. The CDR3 nucleotides read TGTGCCAGCAAATGGGACACCCCCTACGAGCAGTACTTC.

This chain joins TRBV6-5 and TRBJ2-2; D unresolved. Trimming took 0 bases from V and 2 from J, leaving 10 bases between them. The CDR3 is made up of 16 amino acids. Per germline, CDR1 MNHEY and CDR2 SVGAGI. Written as DNA, the CDR3 is TGTGCCAGCAGTTACTCGGTTAGATATAACACCGGGGAGCTGTTTTTT. Translation gives CASSYSVRYNTGELFF.

This chain connects TRBV27 to TRBJ2-3; 8 bases line up with TRBD2. V shed 8 bases and J 4 bases; nucleotides not matched to a gene: 5. The CDR3 consists of 13 residues. CDR1 MNHEY and CDR2 SMNVEV come from the germline V gene (reference sequence). The CDR3 nucleotides are TGTGCCAGCCTCCGCGGGGGGTCAGATACGCAGTATTTT. This codes for CASLRGGSDTQYF.

The J gene is TRBJ2-2, the V gene TRBV7-9; D ambiguous. The CDR3 is 16 amino acids. V was cut by 5 bases and J by 3 bases, with 16 bases left in between. Germline CDR1 SEHNR, CDR2 FQNEAQ (reference sequence). The CDR3: CASSPRKSEDTGELFF. CDR3 nucleotides: TGTGCCAGCAGCCCTAGGAAGAGTGAGGACACCGGGGAGCTGTTTTTT.

The genes are TRBV11-3 and TRBJ2-7; no clear D gene. The V gene lost 5 bases and the J gene lost 6 bases, with 8 bases spanning the gap. The CDR3 contains 11 residues. Per germline, CDR1 SGHNT and CDR2 YENEEA. The CDR3 coding sequence is TGTGCCAGCAGCAAGAACAGCGAGCAGTACTTC. This translates into CASSKNSEQYF.

This clone came up a few times. The CDR3 sequence is CASSYSQGLDTIYF. The CDR3 bases are TGTGCCAGCAGTTACTCGCAGGGGTTGGACACCATATATTTT. The chain carries TRBV6-5 and TRBJ1-3, with a possible D match to TRBD1 (6 bases). The CDR3 runs to 14 residues. V shed 0 bases and J shed 8 bases, with 11 bases lying between them. Germline V CDR1 and CDR2: MNHEY, SVGAGI.

The chain links TRBV6-5 to TRBJ2-7; a possible D gene is TRBD1 (7 bases). Trimming stripped 2 bases from V and 4 bases from J, with 18 bases between. Germline V gene data show CDR1 as MNHEY and CDR2 as SVGAGI. The CDR3 loop spans 16 amino acids. DNA of the CDR3: TGTGCCAGCAGTTACAGTTGGGCCAGGGGGGTTTACGAGCAGTACTTC. Its translation is CASSYSWARGVYEQYF.

The CDR3 protein is CSVEDQGTGVIHF. The CDR3 region has the DNA TGCAGCGTTGAAGATCAAGGGACAGGGGTAATCCACTTT. V and J are TRBV29-1 and TRBJ1-6, with TRBD1 identical over 10 bases. CDR1 is SQVTM and CDR2 is ANQGSEA in the germline V gene. CDR3 length: 13 residues. Unmatched junction bases numbered 7, after V lost 0 bases and J lost 17 bases.

The chain recombines TRBV2 with TRBJ1-2; 10 bases align to TRBD1. The CDR3 loop spans 16 amino acids. CDR1 SNHLY and CDR2 FYNNEI come from the germline V gene. V lost 4 bases and J lost 1; bases outside the gene matches: 6. CDR3 sequence (DNA): TGTGCCAGCAGTGGCTGGGACAGGGGCTTTAACTATGGCTACACCTTC. The encoded protein is CASSGWDRGFNYGYTF.

This clone occurred a few times. V is TRBV6-4 and J is TRBJ2-2; TRBD2 matches 9 bases. Trimming took 0 bases from V and 6 from J; bases not matched to a gene: 2. The CDR3 consists of 15 residues. CDR1 is MRHNA and CDR2 is SNTAGT in the germline V gene. Here the CDR3 DNA reads TGTGCCAGCAGTGACTCGGGACTAGCATCCGGGGAGCTGTTTTTT. This gives the protein CASSDSGLASGELFF.

The rearrangement uses TRBV4-1 and TRBJ2-7; D is uncertain. V lost 1 base and J 6 bases, leaving 4 bases between the germline ends. The CDR3 has 11 residues. Germline CDR1 reads MGHRA; CDR2 reads YSYEKL. The CDR3 protein is CASSQGSEQYF. CDR3 coding DNA: TGCGCCAGCAGCCAAGGGAGCGAGCAGTACTTC.

The sample holds a few counts of this clone. The J gene is TRBJ2-2, the V gene TRBV5-6; D gene uncertain. The CDR3 runs 13 residues. The germline V gene has CDR1 SGHDT and CDR2 YYEEEE. The V and J ends lost 0 bases and 5 bases respectively, with 5 bases between them. The CDR3 here is CASSLVATGELFF. For the CDR3, the DNA is TGTGCCAGCAGCTTGGTAGCTACCGGGGAGCTGTTTTTT. The full variable domain, in which reference TRBV5-6 and TRBJ2-2 provide the parts outside the CDR3, is DAGVTQSPTHLIKTRGQQVTLRCSPKSGHDTVSWYQQALGQGPQFIFQYYEEEERQRGNFPDRFSGHQFPNYSSELNVNALLLGDSALYLCASSLVATGELFFGEGSRLTVL.

The gene calls are TRBV7-2 and TRBJ2-2; 7 bases are a match to TRBD1. This CDR3 has 16 residues. From germline, CDR1 is SGHTA and CDR2 FQGNSA. The junction had 7 bases not matched to a gene; V was cut back by 4 bases and J by 2 bases. CDR3 sequence reads: CASSSPGTANTGELFF. The CDR3 DNA follows: TGTGCCAGCAGCTCCCCCGGGACAGCCAACACCGGGGAGCTGTTTTTT.

This chain uses TRBV7-2 with TRBJ2-7, with 8 bases fitting TRBD1. The CDR3 consists of 15 residues. Looked up from germline, CDR1 is SGHTA and CDR2 is FQGNSA. With V trimmed by 1 base and J by 4 bases, 6 bases remained unmatched. This chain's CDR3 is CASSLGWTGRYEQYF. The CDR3 DNA reads TGTGCCAGCAGCTTAGGCTGGACAGGGCGGTACGAGCAGTACTTC.